The subject of this entry is one T cell receptor (beta chain). Its antigen is undetermined. TCRdb's table, derived via immunoSEQ multiplex PCR, lists solely in-frame clones and lacks some. The sample shows under 65,000 clones, around 85% of them seen only once. The germline gives CDR1 LNHDA, CDR2 SQIVND (reference sequence). The CDR3 totals 14 residues. V was clipped by 4 bases and J by 5 bases; unmatched bases: 4. The data were obtained in a study of lymphopenia after photon versus proton radiotherapy. Study results and caveats: Relative stability marked proton patients; photon patients lost diversity and naive cells. Post-nadir diversity loss with photons came from oligoclonal expansion, particularly CD8+ Temra cells.

Specimen: peripheral blood, collected from a patient treated with proton-based radiotherapy. The receptor was isolated from a man aged 55-75 years with pancreatic cancer. J is TRBJ2-2 and V is TRBV19, with 7 positions matching TRBD2. The DNA of the CDR3 is TGTGCCAGTAGTAGAACTAGCGCAACCGGGGAGCTGTTTTTT. Amino acids: CASSRTSATGELFF.